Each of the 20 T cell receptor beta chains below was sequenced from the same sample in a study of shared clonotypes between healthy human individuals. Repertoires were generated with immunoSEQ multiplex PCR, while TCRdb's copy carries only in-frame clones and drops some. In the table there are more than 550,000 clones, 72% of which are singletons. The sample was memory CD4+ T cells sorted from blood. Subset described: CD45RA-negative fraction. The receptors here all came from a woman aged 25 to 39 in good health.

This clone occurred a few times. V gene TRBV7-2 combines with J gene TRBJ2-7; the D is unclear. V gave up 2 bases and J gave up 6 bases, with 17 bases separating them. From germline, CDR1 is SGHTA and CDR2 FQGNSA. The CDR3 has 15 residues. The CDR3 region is CASSLSALLPVEQYF. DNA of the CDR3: TGTGCCAGCAGCTTATCTGCCTTGCTCCCTGTCGAGCAGTACTTC.

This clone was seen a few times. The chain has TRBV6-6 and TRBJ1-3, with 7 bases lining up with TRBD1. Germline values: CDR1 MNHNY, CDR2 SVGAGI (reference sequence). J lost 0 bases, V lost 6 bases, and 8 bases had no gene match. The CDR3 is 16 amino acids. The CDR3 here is CASRNGQAYSGNTIYF. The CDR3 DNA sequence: TGTGCCAGCAGAAACGGACAGGCCTACTCTGGAAACACCATATATTTT.

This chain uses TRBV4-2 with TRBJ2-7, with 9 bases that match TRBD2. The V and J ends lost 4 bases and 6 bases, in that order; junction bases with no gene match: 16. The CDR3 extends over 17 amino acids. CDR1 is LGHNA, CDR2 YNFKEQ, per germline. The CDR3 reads CASSPTVSLAGAGEQYF. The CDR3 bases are TGTGCCAGCAGCCCTACCGTGAGTTTAGCGGGAGCTGGCGAGCAGTACTTC.

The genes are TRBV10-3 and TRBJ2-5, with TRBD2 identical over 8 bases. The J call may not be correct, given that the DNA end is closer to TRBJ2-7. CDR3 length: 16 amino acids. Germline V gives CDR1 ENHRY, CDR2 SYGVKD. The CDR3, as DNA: TGTGCCATCAGTAACCCCGGCGTTAGCGGGGCCTACGAGCAGTACTTC. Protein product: CAISNPGVSGAYEQYF.

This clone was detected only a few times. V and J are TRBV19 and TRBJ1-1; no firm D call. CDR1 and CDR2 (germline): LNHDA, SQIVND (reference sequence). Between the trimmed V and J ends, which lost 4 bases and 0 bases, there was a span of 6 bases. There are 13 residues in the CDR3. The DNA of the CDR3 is TGTGCCAGTAGTACCAACGTGAACACTGAAGCTTTCTTT. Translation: CASSTNVNTEAFF.

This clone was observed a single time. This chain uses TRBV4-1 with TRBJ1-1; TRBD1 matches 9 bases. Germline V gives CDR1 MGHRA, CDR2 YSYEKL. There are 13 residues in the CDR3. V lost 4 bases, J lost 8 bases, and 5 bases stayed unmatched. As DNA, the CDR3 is TGCGCCAGCAGCCTGTCCGGGACAGGGGAAGCTTTCTTT. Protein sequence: CASSLSGTGEAFF.

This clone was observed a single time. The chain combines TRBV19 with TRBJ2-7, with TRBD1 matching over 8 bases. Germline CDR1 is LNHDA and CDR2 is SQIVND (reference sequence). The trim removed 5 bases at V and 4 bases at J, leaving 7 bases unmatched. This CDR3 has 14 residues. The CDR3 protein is CASSLWGQEYEQYF. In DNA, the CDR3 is TGTGCCAGTAGTCTTTGGGGACAGGAGTACGAGCAGTACTTC.

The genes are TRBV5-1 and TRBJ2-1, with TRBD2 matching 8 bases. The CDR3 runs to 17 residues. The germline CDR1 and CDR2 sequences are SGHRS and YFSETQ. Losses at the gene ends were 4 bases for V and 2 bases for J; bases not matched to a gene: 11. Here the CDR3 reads CASSPWMAGGAYNEQFF. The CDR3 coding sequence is TGCGCCAGCAGCCCCTGGATGGCGGGGGGCGCCTACAATGAGCAGTTCTTC.

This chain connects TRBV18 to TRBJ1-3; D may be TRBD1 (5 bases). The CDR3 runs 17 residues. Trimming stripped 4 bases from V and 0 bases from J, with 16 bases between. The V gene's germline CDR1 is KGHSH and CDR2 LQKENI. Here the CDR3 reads CASSRNRDSSSGNTIYF. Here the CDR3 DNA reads TGTGCCAGCTCACGCAACCGGGACTCAAGCTCTGGAAACACCATATATTTT.

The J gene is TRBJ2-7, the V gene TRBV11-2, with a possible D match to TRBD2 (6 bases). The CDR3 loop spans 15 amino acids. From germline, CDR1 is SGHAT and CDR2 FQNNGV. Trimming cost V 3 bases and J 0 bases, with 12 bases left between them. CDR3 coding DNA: TGTGCCAGCAGCTTGGGGGGATCAACCTCCTACGAGCAGTACTTC. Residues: CASSLGGSTSYEQYF.

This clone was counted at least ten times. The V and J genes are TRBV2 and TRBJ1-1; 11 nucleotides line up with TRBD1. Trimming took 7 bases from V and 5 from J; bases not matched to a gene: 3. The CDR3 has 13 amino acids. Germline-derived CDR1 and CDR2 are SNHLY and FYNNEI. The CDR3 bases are TGTGCCAGCAAGGGACAGGGGGATACTGAAGCTTTCTTT. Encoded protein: CASKGQGDTEAFF.

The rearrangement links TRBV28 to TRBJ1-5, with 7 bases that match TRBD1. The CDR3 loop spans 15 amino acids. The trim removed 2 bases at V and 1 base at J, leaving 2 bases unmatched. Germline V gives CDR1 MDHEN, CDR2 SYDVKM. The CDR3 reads CASSLRDRSNQPQHF. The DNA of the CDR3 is TGTGCCAGCAGTTTAAGGGACAGAAGCAATCAGCCCCAGCATTTT.

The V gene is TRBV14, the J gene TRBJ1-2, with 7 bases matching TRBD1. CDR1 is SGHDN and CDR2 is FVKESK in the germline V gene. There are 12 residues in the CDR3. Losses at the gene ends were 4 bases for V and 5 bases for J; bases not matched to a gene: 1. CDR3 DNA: TGTGCCAGCAGCCCGACAGGGTATGGCTACACCTTC. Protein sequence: CASSPTGYGYTF.

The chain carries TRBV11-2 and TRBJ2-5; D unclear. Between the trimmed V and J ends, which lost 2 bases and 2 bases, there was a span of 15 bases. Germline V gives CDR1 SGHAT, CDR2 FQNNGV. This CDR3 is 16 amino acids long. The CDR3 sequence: CASSLSSVKDQETQYF. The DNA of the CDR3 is TGTGCCAGCAGCTTAAGTTCAGTGAAAGATCAAGAGACCCAGTACTTC.

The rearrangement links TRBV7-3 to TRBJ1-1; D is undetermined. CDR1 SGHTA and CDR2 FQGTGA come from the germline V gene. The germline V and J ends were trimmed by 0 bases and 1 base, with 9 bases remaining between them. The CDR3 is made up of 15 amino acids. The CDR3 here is CASSLTKQPNTEAFF. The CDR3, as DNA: TGTGCCAGCAGCTTAACTAAGCAACCGAACACTGAAGCTTTCTTT.

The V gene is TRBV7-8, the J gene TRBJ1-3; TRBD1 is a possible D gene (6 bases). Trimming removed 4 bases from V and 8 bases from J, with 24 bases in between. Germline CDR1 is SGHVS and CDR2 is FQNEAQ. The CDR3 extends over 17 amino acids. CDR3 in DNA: TGTGCCAGCAGCTCCATCCGGGCAGGGGTACGGATGGACACCATATATTTT. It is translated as CASSSIRAGVRMDTIYF. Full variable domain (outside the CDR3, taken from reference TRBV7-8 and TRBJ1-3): GAGVSQSPRYKVAKRGQDVALRCDPISGHVSLFWYQQALGQGPEFLTYFQNEAQLDKSGLPSDRFFAERPEGSVSTLKIQRTQQEDSAVYLCASSSIRAGVRMDTIYFGEGSWLTVV.

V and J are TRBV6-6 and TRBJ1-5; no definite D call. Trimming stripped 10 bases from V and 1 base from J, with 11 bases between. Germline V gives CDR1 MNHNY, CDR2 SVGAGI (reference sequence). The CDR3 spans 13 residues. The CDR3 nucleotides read TGTGCCACCCACGAAGGAAGCAATCAGCCCCAGCATTTT. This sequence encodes CATHEGSNQPQHF.

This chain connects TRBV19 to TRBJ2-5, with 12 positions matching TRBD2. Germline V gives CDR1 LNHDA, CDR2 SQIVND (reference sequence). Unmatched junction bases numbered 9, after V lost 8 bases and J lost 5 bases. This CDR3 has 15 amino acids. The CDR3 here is CASGSLAGGPETQYF. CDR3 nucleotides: TGTGCCAGTGGGAGCCTAGCGGGAGGGCCGGAGACCCAGTACTTC.

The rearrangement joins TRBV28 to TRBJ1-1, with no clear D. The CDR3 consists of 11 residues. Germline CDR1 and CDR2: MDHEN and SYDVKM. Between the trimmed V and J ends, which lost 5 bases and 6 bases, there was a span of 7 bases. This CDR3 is CASSNRAEAFF. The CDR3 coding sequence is TGTGCCAGCAGTAACCGGGCTGAAGCTTTCTTT.

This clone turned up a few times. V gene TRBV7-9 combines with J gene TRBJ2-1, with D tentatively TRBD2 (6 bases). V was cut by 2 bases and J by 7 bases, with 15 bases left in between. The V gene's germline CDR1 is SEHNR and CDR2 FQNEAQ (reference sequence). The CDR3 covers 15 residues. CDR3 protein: CASSLTGWRDNEQFF. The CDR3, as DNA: TGTGCCAGCAGCTTAACAGGATGGAGGGATAATGAGCAGTTCTTC. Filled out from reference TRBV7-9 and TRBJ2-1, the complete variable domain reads DTGVSQNPRHKITKRGQNVTFRCDPISEHNRLYWYRQTLGQGPEFLTYFQNEAQLEKSRLLSDRFSAERPKGSFSTLEIQRTEQGDSAMYLCASSLTGWRDNEQFFGPGTRLTVL.